Presented here are 16 T cell receptor beta chains from one specimen sequenced in a study of blood T cells in healthy people across ages. Using a J-beta primer mix together with a sample-barcoded 5' primer, a second PCR was run for roughly 7 to 12 cycles. TCRdb reprocessed the 5' RACE reads with MiXCR, giving one entry per CDR3 protein. In the table there are around 1.5 million distinct CDR3 sequences, roughly 64% of which are singletons. Sequencing was carried out using blood. These receptors were collected from a man between 18 and 29 years old in good health.

The CDR3 nucleotides are TGTGCCAGCAGCGTACGAGGGACTAATGACATGATCAATGAGCAGTTCTTC. Its translation: CASSVRGTNDMINEQFF. The chain links TRBV9 to TRBJ2-1, with 7 nucleotides matching TRBD2. Per germline, CDR1 SGDLS and CDR2 YYNGEE. This CDR3 has 17 amino acids. Germline trimming cut 1 base from V and 6 bases from J; bases unmatched to any gene: 13.

V usage is TRBV5-1 and J usage is TRBJ1-1; 7 positions agree with TRBD1. The germline V gene encodes CDR1 SGHRS and CDR2 YFSETQ. V lost 5 bases and J lost 4; bases outside the gene matches: 2. CDR3 length: 12 residues. The CDR3 DNA follows: TGCGCCAGCAGAAAGGGGGCCACTGAAGCTTTCTTT. Its protein is CASRKGATEAFF.

In its sample, this clonotype was seen a few times. This chain joins TRBV28 and TRBJ2-7; 9 bases agree with TRBD1. Trimming at V came to 6 bases and at J to 4 bases, leaving 7 bases not matched to a gene. There are 14 residues in the CDR3. Germline loops: CDR1 MDHEN, CDR2 SYDVKM. This chain's CDR3 is CASRKDRGVYEQYF. CDR3 bases: TGTGCCAGCAGAAAAGACAGGGGGGTTTACGAGCAGTACTTC.

This clonotype was recorded a few times. This chain joins TRBV7-2 and TRBJ2-7, with a weak D call TRBD2 (7 bases). Per the germline V gene, CDR1 is SGHTA and CDR2 is FQGNSA. Trimming pared 3 bases from V and 3 bases from J, leaving 15 bases between. The CDR3 extends over 15 amino acids. The chain's CDR3 is CASSLGVGGLYEQYF. CDR3 bases: TGTGCCAGCAGCTTGGGGGTCGGGGGGCTCTACGAGCAGTACTTC.

This clonotype was observed a few times. This sequence joins TRBV10-3 and TRBJ2-1, with D perhaps TRBD2 (5 bases). V lost 4 bases and J lost 1, with 14 bases in between. The CDR3 runs 16 residues. CDR1 and CDR2 (germline): ENHRY, SYGVKD. Written as DNA, the CDR3 is TGTGCCATCAGTGTTATGCGGGCAAAATCCTACAATGAGCAGTTCTTC. Its translation is CAISVMRAKSYNEQFF.

The gene calls are TRBV12-3 or TRBV12-4 and TRBJ2-5; the D is unclear. The CDR3 loop spans 15 amino acids. V lost 2 bases to trimming and J lost 1 base, with 11 bases between them. CDR3 loop: CASSLNTAVQETQYF. DNA for the CDR3: TGTGCCAGCAGTTTAAACACGGCGGTCCAAGAGACCCAGTACTTC.

The chain uses TRBV4-2 and TRBJ1-2; 7 bases match TRBD1. The germline V gene encodes CDR1 LGHNA and CDR2 YNFKEQ. This CDR3 is built from 16 residues. The V and J ends lost 1 base and 3 bases, in that order; junction bases with no gene match: 8. The CDR3 DNA reads TGTGCCAGCAGCCAAGGCCCAGGGGGGAATTACTATGGCTACACCTTC. It yields the protein CASSQGPGGNYYGYTF.

The chain carries TRBV20-1 and TRBJ2-1; D is ambiguous. This CDR3 contains 12 residues. Trimming stripped 5 bases from V and 9 bases from J, with 14 bases between. The V gene's germline CDR1 is DFQATT and CDR2 SNEGSKA (reference sequence). The CDR3 sequence: CSAALMTSEQFF. CDR3 DNA sequence: TGCAGTGCTGCCCTTATGACAAGTGAGCAGTTCTTC.

The chain combines TRBV4-1 with TRBJ2-4, with D perhaps TRBD1 (5 bases). The tail of the sequence fits TRBJ2-7 better, so the J call may be wrong. Germline loops: CDR1 MGHRA, CDR2 YSYEKL. The CDR3 loop spans 14 amino acids. The DNA for the CDR3 is TGCGCCAGCAGCCAATATCAGGGTGCCTACGAGCAGTACTTC. This codes for CASSQYQGAYEQYF.

The chain couples TRBV13 to TRBJ2-3; the D is unclear. Trimming left V 3 bases short and J 5 bases short, with 18 bases between. From germline, CDR1 is PRHDT and CDR2 FYEKMQ (reference sequence). The CDR3 spans 16 residues. CDR3 sequence: CASSLSPGHTLDTQYF. The CDR3 nucleotides read TGTGCCAGCAGCTTGTCTCCCGGTCACACGTTAGATACGCAGTATTTT.

This clonotype was recorded a few times. V and J are TRBV10-3 and TRBJ2-4; a possible D gene is TRBD2 (5 bases). The CDR3 sequence is 14 residues long. Trimming took 10 bases from V and 3 from J, leaving 16 bases between them. In germline, CDR1 is ENHRY, CDR2 SYGVKD. Here the CDR3 DNA reads TGTGCCACCGGGGATGGCCTGAGCAAAAACATTCAGTACTTC. This encodes CATGDGLSKNIQYF.

The rearrangement uses TRBV28 and TRBJ2-1, with D uncertain. The DNA matches TRBJ2-7 better at its end, which makes the J call doubtful. Germline-derived CDR1 and CDR2 are MDHEN and SYDVKM. The CDR3 covers 12 residues. The CDR3 nucleotides read TGTGCCAGCAAAAGCTCCTACAATGAGCAGTACTTC. It specifies CASKSSYNEQYF.

The chain has TRBV14 and TRBJ2-1; D may be TRBD1 or TRBD2 (5 bases each). Germline V CDR1 and CDR2: SGHDN, FVKESK. Trimming cost V 1 base and J 6 bases, with 16 bases left between them. There are 16 residues in the CDR3. CDR3: CASSQGWDRPGNEQFF. In DNA, the CDR3 is TGTGCCAGCAGCCAAGGGTGGGACCGACCTGGCAATGAGCAGTTCTTC.

This clonotype occurred a few times. The chain uses TRBV20-1 and TRBJ2-7; D not resolved. CDR1 is DFQATT and CDR2 is SNEGSKA in the germline V gene (reference sequence). V lost 6 bases and J lost 0, with 9 bases in between. The CDR3 runs 12 residues. The CDR3 DNA reads TGCAGTGCCAAGGACCGCTCCTACGAGCAGTACTTC. Translation gives CSAKDRSYEQYF.

This clonotype was counted a few times. The rearrangement uses TRBV29-1 and TRBJ2-7; no firm D call. Trimming shortened V by 3 bases and J by 4 bases, and 13 bases separated the two germline ends. Germline-derived CDR1 and CDR2 are SQVTM and ANQGSEA. The CDR3 length is 13 residues. The CDR3 loop is CSVDGEDGYEQYF. The CDR3 DNA follows: TGCAGCGTTGATGGAGAGGATGGGTACGAGCAGTACTTC.

V usage is TRBV20-1 and J usage is TRBJ2-2; D possibly corresponds to TRBD2 (7 bases). CDR1 and CDR2 (germline): DFQATT, SNEGSKA (reference sequence). This CDR3 has 15 residues. Trimming removed 6 bases from V and 7 bases from J, with 21 bases in between. CDR3 sequence (DNA): TGCAGTGCCAGGGGTGGGGCGGGAGCTAGCGGGGAGCTGTTTTTT. This translates into CSARGGAGASGELFF.